Following are 12 T cell receptor beta chains from one sample sequenced in a study of Ad26.COV2.S vaccination and SARS-CoV-2 variants. The treatment is: some 19 received Ad26.COV2.S at low or high dose, single or two shots; 5 received placebo; per-sample allocation not given. Sampling was done on day 63 after the first vaccine or placebo injection. Sequenced by immunoSEQ multiplex PCR; TCRdb stores in-frame clones only, minus some. The sample has about 350,000 clones, 86% seen once. The sequences come from peripheral blood, collected in a trial of Ad26.COV2.S vaccine versus placebo. The origin of the receptors is a person aged 18-60 years who received the Ad26.COV2.S COVID-19 vaccine or a placebo.

This clone is a singleton in its sample. The chain joins TRBV28 to TRBJ2-7; the D gene is possibly TRBD1 (5 bases). Trimming pared 6 bases from V and 6 bases from J, leaving 12 bases between. CDR1 MDHEN and CDR2 SYDVKM come from the germline V gene. The CDR3 runs to 12 residues. The CDR3: CASSLREGEQYF. The CDR3 DNA reads as TGTGCCAGCAGCCTCAGGGAAGGCGAGCAGTACTTC.

The V gene is TRBV7-3, the J gene TRBJ2-2, with 7 bases aligning to TRBD1. CDR1 is SGHTA and CDR2 is FQGTGA in the germline V gene. The CDR3 runs 16 residues. J was trimmed by 1 base and V by 5 bases; bases with no gene match: 7. CDR3 protein: CASSLTRQGNTGELFF. In nucleotides, the CDR3 is TGTGCCAGCAGCCTGACAAGACAGGGGAACACCGGGGAGCTGTTTTTT. The variable domain in full, with the rest retrieved from reference TRBV7-3 and TRBJ2-2, is GAGVSQTPSNKVTEKGKYVELRCDPISGHTALYWYRQSLGQGPEFLIYFQGTGAADDSGLPNDRFFAVRPEGSVSTLKIQRTERGDSAVYLCASSLTRQGNTGELFFGEGSRLTVL.

V and J are TRBV11-2 and TRBJ1-4; D unclear. Trimming took 2 bases from V and 7 from J, leaving 11 bases between them. The CDR3 consists of 14 residues. CDR1 and CDR2 (germline): SGHAT, FQNNGV. The CDR3 here is CASSLTGVGEKLFF. CDR3 DNA sequence: TGTGCCAGCAGCTTAACGGGCGTCGGTGAAAAACTGTTTTTT.

Of note for this clone: The sample has other DNA sequences that encode this CDR3 too. The CDR3 DNA reads as TGTGCCACCAGTGATCTCTACGAGCAGTACTTC. Amino acid sequence: CATSDLYEQYF. The V and J genes are TRBV24-1 and TRBJ2-7; D unresolved. This CDR3 is built from 11 residues. V was trimmed by 3 bases and J by 3 bases, leaving 2 bases between them. CDR1 and CDR2 from the germline V gene are KGHDR and SFDVKD.

Notes on this clone: The sample holds other DNA sequences that translate to the same CDR3. The V and J genes are TRBV14 and TRBJ1-5; D not resolved. This CDR3 is 13 amino acids long. Germline V gives CDR1 SGHDN, CDR2 FVKESK. Trimming cost V 2 bases and J 2 bases, with 4 bases left between them. CDR3 region: CASSQQGNQPQHF. The DNA of the CDR3 is TGTGCCAGCAGCCAACAGGGCAATCAGCCCCAGCATTTT.

This clone was seen ten or more times. The gene calls are TRBV7-9 and TRBJ2-1, with D maybe TRBD2 (5 bases). The CDR3 totals 12 residues. Trimming cost V 5 bases and J 10 bases, with 12 bases left between them. Germline V gene sequence: CDR1 SEHNR, CDR2 FQNEAQ (reference sequence). The CDR3 here is CASSPLSGEQFF. The CDR3 nucleotides read TGTGCCAGCAGCCCCCTCTCGGGGGAGCAGTTCTTC.

This rearrangement joins TRBV5-1 to TRBJ2-7; perhaps TRBD1 as D (5 bases). The V gene's germline CDR1 is SGHRS and CDR2 YFSETQ. The CDR3 contains 11 residues. Between the trimmed V and J ends, which lost 4 bases and 5 bases, there was a span of 7 bases. The CDR3 coding sequence is TGCGCCAGCAGCCTACAGGACGAGCAGTACTTC. This sequence encodes CASSLQDEQYF. Full variable domain (outside the CDR3, taken from reference TRBV5-1 and TRBJ2-7): KAGVTQTPRYLIKTRGQQVTLSCSPISGHRSVSWYQQTPGQGLQFLFEYFSETQRNKGNFPGRFSGRQFSNSRSEMNVSTLELGDSALYLCASSLQDEQYFGPGTRLTVT.

The chain employs TRBV10-3 and TRBJ1-1; D gene uncertain. CDR1 and CDR2 (germline): ENHRY, SYGVKD. Trimming pared 0 bases from V and 10 bases from J, leaving 21 bases between. This CDR3 spans 16 amino acids. CDR3 amino acids: CAISESFKSTELGAFF. The CDR3 DNA follows: TGTGCCATCAGTGAGTCGTTTAAATCGACTGAACTGGGAGCTTTCTTT.

This chain uses TRBV24-1 with TRBJ2-1; 8 positions agree with TRBD2. The CDR3 is 17 residues long. With 1 base clipped from V and 10 bases from J, the junction kept 14 bases outside the gene matches. The V gene's germline CDR1 is KGHDR and CDR2 SFDVKD. The CDR3 loop is CATSDFPEGGRKEEQFF. Here the CDR3 DNA reads TGTGCCACCAGTGATTTTCCCGAAGGCGGGAGGAAGGAAGAGCAGTTCTTC.

V gene TRBV27 combines with J gene TRBJ2-5; 9 bases line up with TRBD1. V gave up 5 bases and J gave up 4 bases; unmatched junction bases: 8. The CDR3 length is 15 residues. From germline, CDR1 is MNHEY and CDR2 SMNVEV (reference sequence). The CDR3 bases are TGTGCCAGCAGTGGGACGGGACAGGGCATAGAGACCCAGTACTTC. The encoded protein is CASSGTGQGIETQYF.

The chain carries TRBV19 and TRBJ2-7; 8 bases fit TRBD1. The V segment lost 6 bases and the J segment 2 bases; nucleotides outside the gene matches: 9. This CDR3 is 15 amino acids long. Germline V gene data show CDR1 as LNHDA and CDR2 as SQIVND (reference sequence). CDR3 coding DNA: TGTGCCAGTAGCCTCGGGACAGGCCAAACCTACGAGCAGTACTTC. Its protein is CASSLGTGQTYEQYF.

In regard to this clone: This same CDR3 is encoded by further DNA sequences in the sample. The chain links TRBV4-2 to TRBJ1-3; D is unresolved. Looked up from germline, CDR1 is LGHNA and CDR2 is YNFKEQ. The CDR3 covers 15 residues. V lost 0 bases and J lost 0, with 6 bases in between. The CDR3 loop is CASSQDRTSGNTIYF. Here the CDR3 DNA reads TGTGCCAGCAGCCAAGACAGGACCTCTGGAAACACCATATATTTT.